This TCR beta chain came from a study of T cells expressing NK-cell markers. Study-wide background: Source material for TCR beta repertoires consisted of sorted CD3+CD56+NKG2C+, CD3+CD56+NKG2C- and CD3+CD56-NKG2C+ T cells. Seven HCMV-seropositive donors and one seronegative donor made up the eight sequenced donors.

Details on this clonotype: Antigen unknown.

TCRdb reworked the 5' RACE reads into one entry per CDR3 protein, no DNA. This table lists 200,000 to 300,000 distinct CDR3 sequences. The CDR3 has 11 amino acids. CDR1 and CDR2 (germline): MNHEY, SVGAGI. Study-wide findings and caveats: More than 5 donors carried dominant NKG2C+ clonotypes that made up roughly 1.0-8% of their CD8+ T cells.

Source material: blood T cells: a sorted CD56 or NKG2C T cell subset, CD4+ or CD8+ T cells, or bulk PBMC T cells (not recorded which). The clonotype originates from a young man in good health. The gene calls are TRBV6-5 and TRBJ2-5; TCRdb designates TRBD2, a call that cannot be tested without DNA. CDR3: CASSGRETQYF.